The present TCR beta chain was sequenced within a study of T cell responses to AZD1222 COVID-19 vaccine. Method: immunoSEQ multiplex PCR; TCRdb's copy keeps in-frame clones and lacks some. Of around 140,000 clones detected, around 89% appear once; the ten largest clones hold about 5%. Study-level results: Just 5 to 7 people given AZD1222 tested seropositive at baseline.

As to this clone: The target antigen is unknown.

Per the germline V gene, CDR1 is MNHEY and CDR2 is SVGEGT. This CDR3 is built from 14 residues. Trimming took off 5 bases at V and 5 bases at J, with 16 bases between the two ends. The clonotype was recovered from an adult in good health. This chain uses TRBV6-2 or TRBV6-3 with TRBJ2-7; TRBD2 might be the D (6 bases). Source: peripheral blood, taken on day 0 of AZD1222 vaccination. As DNA, the CDR3 is TGTGCCAGCAGTCCCGGCGGGGTACATAACGAGCAGTACTTC. It encodes CASSPGGVHNEQYF.